The present T cell receptor beta chain was sequenced within a study of OX40 agonist ivuxolimab in advanced cancers. Study at large: Patient treatment consisted of intravenous ivuxolimab administration every 2 weeks at 0.01 to 10 mg/kg. General study results and limits: Clonal expansion was among the lowest in partial responders at 0.1-3.0 mg/kg, especially CD8+.

The CDR3 is made up of 11 amino acids. Trimming pared 6 bases from V and 2 bases from J, leaving 7 bases between. Germline CDR1 and CDR2: DFQATT and SNEGSKA (reference sequence). Method: immunoSEQ multiplex PCR; TCRdb's copy keeps in-frame clones and lacks some. The data show 65,000 to 95,000 clones, 80% to 95% seen once. In the case of this clone: Its target is not known.

The chain joins TRBV20-1 to TRBJ1-2; D not resolved. Sequences were derived from CD4+ or CD8+ T cells sorted from blood, sampled in a trial of the OX40 agonist ivuxolimab. The clonotype originates from an adult with an advanced solid tumor such as melanoma, head and neck, liver or kidney cancer. The CDR3 DNA sequence: TGCAGTGCCCTCGGGAACTATGGCTACACCTTC. This translates into CSALGNYGYTF.